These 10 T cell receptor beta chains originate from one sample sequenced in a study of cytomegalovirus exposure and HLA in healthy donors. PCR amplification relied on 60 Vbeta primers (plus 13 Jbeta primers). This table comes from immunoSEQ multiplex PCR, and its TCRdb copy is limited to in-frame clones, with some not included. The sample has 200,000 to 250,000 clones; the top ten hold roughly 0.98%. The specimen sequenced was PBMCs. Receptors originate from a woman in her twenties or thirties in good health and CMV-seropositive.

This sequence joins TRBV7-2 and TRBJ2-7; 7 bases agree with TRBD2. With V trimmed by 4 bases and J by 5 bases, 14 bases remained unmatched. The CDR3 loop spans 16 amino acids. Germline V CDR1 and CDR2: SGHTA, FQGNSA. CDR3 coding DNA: TGTGCCAGCAGCTCACCGGGACTAACACTTTTGCACGAGCAGTACTTC. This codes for CASSSPGLTLLHEQYF.

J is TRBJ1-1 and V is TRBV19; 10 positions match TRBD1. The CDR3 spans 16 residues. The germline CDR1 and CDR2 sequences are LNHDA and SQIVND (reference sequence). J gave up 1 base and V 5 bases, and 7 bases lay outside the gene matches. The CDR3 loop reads CASSSRTGGTNTEAFF. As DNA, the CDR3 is TGTGCCAGTAGTTCACGGACAGGGGGAACGAACACTGAAGCTTTCTTT.

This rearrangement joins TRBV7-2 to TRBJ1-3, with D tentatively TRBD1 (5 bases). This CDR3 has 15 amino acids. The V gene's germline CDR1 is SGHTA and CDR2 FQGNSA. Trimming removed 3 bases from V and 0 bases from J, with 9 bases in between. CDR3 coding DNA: TGTGCCAGCAGCTTCACAGGAAACTCTGGAAACACCATATATTTT. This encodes CASSFTGNSGNTIYF.

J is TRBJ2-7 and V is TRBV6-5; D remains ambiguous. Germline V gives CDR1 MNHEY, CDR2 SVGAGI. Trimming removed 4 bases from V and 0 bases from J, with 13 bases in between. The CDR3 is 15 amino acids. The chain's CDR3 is CASSFGSTGSYEQYF. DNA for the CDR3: TGTGCCAGCAGTTTCGGGTCAACCGGCTCCTACGAGCAGTACTTC.

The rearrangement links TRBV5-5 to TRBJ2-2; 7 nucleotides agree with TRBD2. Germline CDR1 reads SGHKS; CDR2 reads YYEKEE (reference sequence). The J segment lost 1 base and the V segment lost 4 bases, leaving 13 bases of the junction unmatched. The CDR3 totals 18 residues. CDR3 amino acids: CASSTRKGAGLNTGELFF. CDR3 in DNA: TGTGCCAGCAGCACACGTAAGGGAGCGGGACTGAACACCGGGGAGCTGTTTTTT.

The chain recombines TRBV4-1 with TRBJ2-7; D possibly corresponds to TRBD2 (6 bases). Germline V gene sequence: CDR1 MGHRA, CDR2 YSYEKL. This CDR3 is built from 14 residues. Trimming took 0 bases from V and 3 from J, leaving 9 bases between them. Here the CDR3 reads CASSQETRGYEQYF. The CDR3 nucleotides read TGCGCCAGCAGCCAAGAGACGCGGGGCTACGAGCAGTACTTC.

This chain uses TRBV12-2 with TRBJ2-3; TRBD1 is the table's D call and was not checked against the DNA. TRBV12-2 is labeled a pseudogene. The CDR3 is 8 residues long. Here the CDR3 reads CEGDTQYF. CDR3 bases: TGTGAGGGGGATACGCAGTATTTT.

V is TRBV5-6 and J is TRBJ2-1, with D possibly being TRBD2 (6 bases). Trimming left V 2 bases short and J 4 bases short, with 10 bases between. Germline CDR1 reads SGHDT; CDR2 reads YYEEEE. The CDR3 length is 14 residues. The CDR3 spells CASSFGEAYNEQFF. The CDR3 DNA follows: TGTGCCAGCAGCTTCGGGGAGGCATACAATGAGCAGTTCTTC.

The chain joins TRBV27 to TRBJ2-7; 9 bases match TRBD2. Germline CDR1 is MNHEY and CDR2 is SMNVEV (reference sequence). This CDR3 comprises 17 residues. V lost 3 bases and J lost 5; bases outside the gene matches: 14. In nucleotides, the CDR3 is TGTGCCAGCAGTTTTGCTAGCGGGAAGCCGTACGCTGACGAGCAGTACTTC. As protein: CASSFASGKPYADEQYF.

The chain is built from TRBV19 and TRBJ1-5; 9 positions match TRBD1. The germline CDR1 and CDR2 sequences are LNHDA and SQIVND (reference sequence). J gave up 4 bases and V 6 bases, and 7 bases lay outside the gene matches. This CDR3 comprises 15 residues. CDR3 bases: TGTGCCAGTAGGGACCGGGACAGGGTTAATCAGCCCCAGCATTTT. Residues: CASRDRDRVNQPQHF.